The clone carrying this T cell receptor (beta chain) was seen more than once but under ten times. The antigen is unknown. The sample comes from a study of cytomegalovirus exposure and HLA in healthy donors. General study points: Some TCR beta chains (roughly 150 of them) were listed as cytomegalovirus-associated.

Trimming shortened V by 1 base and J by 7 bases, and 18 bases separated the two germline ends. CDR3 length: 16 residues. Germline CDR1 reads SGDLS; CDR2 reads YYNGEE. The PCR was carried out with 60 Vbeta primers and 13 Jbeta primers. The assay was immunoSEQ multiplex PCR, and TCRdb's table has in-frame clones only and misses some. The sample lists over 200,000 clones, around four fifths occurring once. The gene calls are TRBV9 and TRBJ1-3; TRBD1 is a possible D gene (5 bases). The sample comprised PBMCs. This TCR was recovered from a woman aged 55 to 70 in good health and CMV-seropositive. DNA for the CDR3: TGTGCCAGCAGCGTATATCAGGGCGGGGGAAGGAACACCATATATTTT. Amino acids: CASSVYQGGGRNTIYF.